A selection of T cell receptor beta chains follows, all from one sample in a study of blood T cell repertoires in COVID-19. The assay was immunoSEQ multiplex PCR, and TCRdb's table has in-frame clones only and misses some. The sample has some 220,000 clones, around 82% seen once; the top ten hold around 13%. The sample taken for sequencing was peripheral blood. Receptor source: a human donor in a cohort sampled during active COVID-19. The CDR3 runs from the conserved cysteine through the conserved F or W. The D gene is left open where the match is weak. Size is stated for part of the rows, as once, few or many counts, or as a class when the clone is expanded.

TRBD1,TRBJ1-1,NA,TRBV5-1,TGCGCCAGCAGCTGGACAGGGGGACAGAACACTGAAGCTTTCTTT,CASSWTGGQNTEAFF
NA,TRBJ2-1,NA,TRBV5-4,TGTGCCAGCGGAGACCGGGAAAAGCAGTTCTTC,CASGDREKQFF
NA,TRBJ2-2,once,TRBV3-1/TRBV3-2,TGTGCCAGCAGCCCCACCCAAAGAGCCGGGGAGCTGTTTTTT,CASSPTQRAGELFF
TRBD2,TRBJ2-7,NA,TRBV5-4,TGTGCCAGCAGCTTCCCGGGACTAGCGATAAACGAGCAGTACTTC,CASSFPGLAINEQYF
NA,TRBJ2-3,NA,TRBV5-1,TGCGCCAGCAGCTTGGTTGCGGGGGCGAGGACAGATACGCAGTATTTT,CASSLVAGARTDTQYF
TRBD1,TRBJ1-2,NA,TRBV7-3,TGTGCCAGCAGCTACGGACAGGGAAGGAATAATGGCTACACCTTC,CASSYGQGRNNGYTF
NA,TRBJ1-2,NA,TRBV28,TGTGCCACGTATATTACAGGCGTCTATGGCTACACCTTC,CATYITGVYGYTF
NA,TRBJ1-4,many,TRBV29-1,TGCAGCGGGAGGCGGGGGAGTAATGAAAAACTGTTTTTT,CSGRRGSNEKLFF
NA,TRBJ2-2,NA,TRBV19,TGTGCCAGTAGTACGGGGACTGGGAACACCGGGGAGCTGTTTTTT,CASSTGTGNTGELFF
TRBD2,TRBJ2-7,once,TRBV4-2,TGTGCCAGCAGCCAAAACAGCGGGAGCATTTACGAGCAGTACTTC,CASSQNSGSIYEQYF
TRBD2,TRBJ2-1,NA,TRBV18,TGTGCCAGCTCACCGGGACTAGCGGGAGTAGTATACGGTAATGAGCAGTTCTTC,CASSPGLAGVVYGNEQFF
NA,TRBJ1-1,NA,TRBV5-8,TGTGCCAGCAGCTTCCCTCCTGGGACATACCTGAACACTGAAGCTTTCTTT,CASSFPPGTYLNTEAFF
NA,TRBJ2-7,NA,TRBV5-8,TGTGCCAGCAGCTTCGAGTACTACGAGCAGTACTTC,CASSFEYYEQYF
NA,TRBJ2-1,NA,TRBV6-5,TGTGCCACCCCGGGGGTTACCACGAATGAGCAGTTCTTC,CATPGVTTNEQFF
NA,TRBJ1-1,NA,TRBV15,TGTGCCACCAGCAGAGACAGGGCCGGTACTGAAGCTTTCTTT,CATSRDRAGTEAFF
NA,TRBJ2-3,NA,TRBV28,TGTGCCAGCAGGGCGGGCGGCACAGATACGCAGTATTTT,CASRAGGTDTQYF
TRBD1,TRBJ2-2,NA,TRBV6-5,TGTGCCAGCAGTAACAGGGGGCTAAACACCGGGGAGCTGTTTTTT,CASSNRGLNTGELFF